The clone carrying this TCR beta chain was picked up many times. What it binds is unknown. Trimming took off 2 bases at V and 5 bases at J, with 3 bases between the two ends. This CDR3 spans 12 amino acids. Germline-derived CDR1 and CDR2 are ENHRY and SYGVKD. The sample comes from a study of T-cell reconstitution after alpha-beta-depleted transplantation in children. The TCRbeta library was prepared with unique molecular identifiers. Using its own MiXCR run on the PCR reads, TCRdb lists one record per CDR3 protein. This repertoire shows roughly 200,000 distinct CDR3 sequences, about 11% found once; its top ten account for 28%. Study-level findings and limits: After one year, T-cell counts and TCRbeta diversity mostly came from new T cells. Several hundred expanded graft clones reportedly supplied alpha-beta T cells about two months after transplant.

The source material was PBMCs, sampled before TCRalphabeta/CD19-depleted stem cell transplant. V gene TRBV10-3 combines with J gene TRBJ2-2; D is ambiguous. The sequence came from a child less than two years old with acute myeloid leukemia, due to receive a stem cell transplant. The CDR3 DNA follows: TGTGCCATCAGTGAGGAAACCGGGGAGCTGTTTTTT. Translated, it gives CAISEETGELFF.